This T cell receptor beta chain was observed in a study of long-term antiretroviral therapy in people with HIV. Study-wide results and limits: Relative to transplant donor controls, diversity remained lower despite increasing after ART.

Turning to this clone: The target antigen is unknown.

Each HIV participant was treated in the United States. immunoSEQ v3.0 was run at survey level. Sequencing used immunoSEQ multiplex PCR; TCRdb keeps in-frame clones, though not all of them. The table shows 26,000 or so clones, with about three quarters occurring only once. The CDR3 is made up of 15 amino acids. V was cut by 4 bases and J by 3 bases, with 15 bases left in between. Looked up from germline, CDR1 is SGHNT and CDR2 is YYREEE (reference sequence). V usage is TRBV5-4 and J usage is TRBJ2-3, with D maybe TRBD2 (5 bases). The receptor was derived from a man between 18 and 35 years old with HIV. The sequencing here drew on unsorted PBMCs, taken 1.5 years before starting antiretroviral therapy. The CDR3 coding sequence is TGTGCCAGCAGCGCGTGGGTAGCGAGTACAGATACGCAGTATTTT. This gives the protein CASSAWVASTDTQYF.